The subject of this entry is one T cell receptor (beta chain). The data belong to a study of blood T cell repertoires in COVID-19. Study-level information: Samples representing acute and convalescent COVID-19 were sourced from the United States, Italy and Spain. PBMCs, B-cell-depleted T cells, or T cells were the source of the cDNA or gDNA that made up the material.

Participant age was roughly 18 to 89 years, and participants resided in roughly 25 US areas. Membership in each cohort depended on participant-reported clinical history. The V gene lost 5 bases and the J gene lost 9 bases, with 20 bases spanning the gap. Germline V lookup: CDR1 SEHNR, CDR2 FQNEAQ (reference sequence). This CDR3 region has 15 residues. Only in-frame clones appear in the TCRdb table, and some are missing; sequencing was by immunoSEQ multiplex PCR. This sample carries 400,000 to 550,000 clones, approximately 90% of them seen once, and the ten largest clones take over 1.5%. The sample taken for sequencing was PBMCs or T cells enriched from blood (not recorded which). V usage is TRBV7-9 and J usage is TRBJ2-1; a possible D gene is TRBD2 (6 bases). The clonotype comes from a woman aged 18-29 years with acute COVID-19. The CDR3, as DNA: TGTGCCAGCAGCAAAAGCGGGTCCTCTCCGGGTGAGCAGTTCTTC. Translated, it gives CASSKSGSSPGEQFF.